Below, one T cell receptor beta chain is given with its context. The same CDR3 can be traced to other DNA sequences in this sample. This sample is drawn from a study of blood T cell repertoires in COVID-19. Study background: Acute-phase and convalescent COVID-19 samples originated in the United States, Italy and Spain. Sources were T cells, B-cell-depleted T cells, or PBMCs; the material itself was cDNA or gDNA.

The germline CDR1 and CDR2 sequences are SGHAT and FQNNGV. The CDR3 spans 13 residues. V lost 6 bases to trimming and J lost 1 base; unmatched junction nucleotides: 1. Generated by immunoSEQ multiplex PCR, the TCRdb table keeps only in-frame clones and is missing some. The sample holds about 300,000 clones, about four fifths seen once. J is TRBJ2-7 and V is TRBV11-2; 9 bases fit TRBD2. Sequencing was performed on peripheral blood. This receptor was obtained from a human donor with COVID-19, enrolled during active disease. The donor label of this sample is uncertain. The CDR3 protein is CASRTSGSYEQYF. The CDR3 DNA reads TGTGCCAGCAGGACTAGCGGTTCCTACGAGCAGTACTTC.